The entry that follows covers one TCR beta chain sequence. What it recognizes is unknown. CDR1 and CDR2 from the germline V gene are SGHRS and YFSETQ. The CDR3 extends over 14 amino acids. With V trimmed by 2 bases and J by 6 bases, 5 bases remained unmatched. The 5'RACE method, run with constant-segment primers, produced TCR alpha and TCR beta cDNA libraries (carrying sample barcodes and UMIs). TCRdb reprocessed the 5' RACE reads via MiXCR and lists one record per CDR3 protein. The sample lists 400,000 to 450,000 distinct CDR3 sequences; roughly 17% were seen once. This record belongs to a study of T-cell memory formation after mild COVID-19. About the study: Largely, the TCR clusters proved donor specific. Study-level results: Clones shrinking from day 15 to 85 showed even CD4/CD8 mixes; later expanders tilted CD4+. The main location of contracting CD4+ clones was CM and EM, and that of contracting CD8+ clones was EMRA.

The sample comprised PBMCs or a T cell subset sorted from them (not recorded which). The rearrangement joins TRBV5-1 to TRBJ2-1; the match to TRBD2 covers 7 bases. This sequence was found in a man younger than 30 who had mild COVID-19 (a few samples of this study predate the infection). Cell type and time point are not known. The CDR3 protein is CASSFQGGSNEQFF. The CDR3 coding sequence is TGCGCCAGCAGCTTCCAGGGCGGGAGCAATGAGCAGTTCTTC.